The 3 T cell receptor beta chains below come from one sample, sequenced in a study of cytomegalovirus exposure and HLA in healthy donors. 60 Vbeta and 13 Jbeta primers were used in PCR. Sequenced by immunoSEQ multiplex PCR; TCRdb stores in-frame clones only, minus some. Among roughly 250,000 clones listed, approximately 85% were seen once. The specimen was PBMCs. The source is a woman aged 40 to 50 in good health and CMV-seropositive.

The chain carries TRBV9 and TRBJ2-2; D gene uncertain. Germline values: CDR1 SGDLS, CDR2 YYNGEE. The CDR3 contains 13 residues. The V and J ends lost 0 bases and 3 bases respectively, with 3 bases between them. The CDR3 DNA is TGTGCCAGCAGCGTAGCGGACACCGGGGAGCTGTTTTTT. It translates to CASSVADTGELFF.

The J gene is TRBJ1-2, the V gene TRBV11-2; TRBD1 is a possible D gene (5 bases). V dropped 2 bases and J dropped 6 bases, with 13 bases sitting between them. The CDR3 has 14 amino acids. The germline gives CDR1 SGHAT, CDR2 FQNNGV. CDR3 in amino acids: CASSLIGTVDGYTF. The CDR3 DNA sequence: TGTGCCAGCAGCTTAATCGGGACTGTAGATGGCTACACCTTC.

This clone has just a few counts. The V and J genes are TRBV6-6 and TRBJ1-1; no firm D call. Germline V lookup: CDR1 MNHNY, CDR2 SVGAGI (reference sequence). V gave up 3 bases and J gave up 11 bases, with 10 bases separating them. This CDR3 spans 11 amino acids. The CDR3 sequence is CASSYPGYAFF. The DNA for the CDR3 is TGTGCCAGCAGTTATCCAGGTTACGCTTTCTTT.